This T cell receptor beta chain was documented in a study of radiation and T cells in renal cell carcinoma (TCRdb year 2020). The study in broad terms: Samples came from a clinical trial, in which primary renal cell carcinomas received 15 Gy stereotactic body radiation therapy followed by nephrectomy 4 weeks later. In total, 50 to 60 samples underwent TCR beta sequencing: around 25 tumors plus 27 peripheral blood samples. Across all 50 or so samples, over 4,000,000 unique CDR3 nucleotide sequences encoding around 2,500,000 unique CDR3 amino acid sequences were identified.

The immunoSEQ kit was used, according to the manufacturer's recommendations, to generate TCR beta libraries from genomic DNA. For library preparation, a first multiplex PCR was performed with proprietary primers, followed by a second PCR in which unique barcodes were added, and bead cleanups were performed after each round. A positive control reaction and a negative control reaction, both provided in the kit, were run with every batch of samples. The final libraries underwent checking on an Agilent 4200 TapeStation D1000 ScreenTape, volumetric pooling, and quantification by qPCR. An Illumina NextSeq500 fitted with a MidOutput 150-cycle cartridge performed the sequencing, running 156 Read1 cycles and 15 Index1 cycles with the kit's custom primers. The pooled library was loaded at about 1 pM with about 20% PhiX control spiked in. In the authors' own workflow: Vendor-processed data were analyzed in R, with a clonotype defined as all T cells sharing the same CDR3 nucleotide sequence. In the clone abundance analyses, frequencies were normalized to the 10,000 most abundant clones in each sample. Public T cell clones, averaging fewer than five per sample, were removed before analysis. An abundance difference of at least 32-fold between compartments was the criterion for calling clonotypes tumor-enriched or baseline blood-enriched. A beta-binomial differential abundance model was applied to find clonotypes that expanded or contracted between blood time points. Tumor-blood repertoire similarity was measured with the Baroni-Urbani and Buser coefficient, and group comparisons used two-tailed Wilcoxon tests in R. The table was pulled from immuneACCESS by TCRdb, which kept in-frame rearrangements only. Such tables lose some clones; where checked, under half of the loss comes from unresolved V genes, and the rest has no known cause. V, J and clone size reflect that table, while D and trimming were determined from the DNA. This sample has some 130,000 clones in its table, and around 89% of those were observed once. Of the sample, 5.8% is held by the ten largest clones.

Reading the label with the study, this specimen's time point is: blood 2 weeks post-SBRT. What the treatment or condition label conveys for this sample: 15 Gy SBRT to primary tumor, nephrectomy 4 weeks later. Serial peripheral blood from radiation-treated patients was sampled at baseline, 2 weeks and 4 weeks after SBRT to track tumor-enriched clonotypes. Every patient had renal cell carcinoma of clear cell pathology. The QIAamp DNA Blood Mini Kit (Qiagen) was used to prepare genomic DNA for TCR sequencing. Samples were included in the analyses only if all quality control checks were passed. Broader findings and caveats from the paper: Changes in the blood repertoire were not tracked past 4 weeks after treatment. Top tumor clonotypes rose in blood from baseline to 2 weeks post-radiation, then contracted by 4 weeks, suggesting transient expansion of tumor-resident clones. With a single-armed trial design, the study had no way to address how radiation dose or scheduling affects the TCR repertoire. Because pretreatment tumor biopsies were not available, the study could not determine whether clonotypes were already present within the tumor at baseline.

CDR3 length: 14 amino acids, cysteine to phenylalanine. The entry retains the CDR3 DNA only, 42 bases that are in frame from base 1. From a lookup of the germline V gene, CDR1 and CDR2 are SGHRS and YFSETQ. The junction shows trimming of 1 base on V and 8 bases on J, plus 12 bases between the germline ends. Comments on this clone: No cognate antigen has been identified for it. No much larger clone exists at a distance of one base, and base qualities are not known.

Sequences were derived from blood, sampled from a patient whose treatment included radiotherapy and nephrectomy. Recombination connected TRBV5-1 to TRBJ1-4; no D gene call is confident. This TCR derives from a woman between 65 and 79 years old with renal cell carcinoma. The nucleotide sequence is TGCGCCAGCAGCTTGCGGGGAAAGGACGAAAAACTGTTTTTT. The translation is CASSLRGKDEKLFF.